The 6 T cell receptor beta chains below come from one sample, sequenced in a study of shared clonotypes between healthy human individuals. Clones were sequenced by immunoSEQ multiplex PCR, and TCRdb holds only the in-frame ones, with some missing. The sample contains approximately 100,000 clones, roughly two thirds of which appear only once. The specimen sequenced was memory CD8+ T cells sorted from blood. As for subset: CD45RO+ cells pooled with CCR7-negative TemRA cells. Every receptor here comes from a young man in good health.

This sequence joins TRBV28 and TRBJ2-7; no clear D gene. Germline V gene sequence: CDR1 MDHEN, CDR2 SYDVKM. The V and J ends lost 6 bases and 6 bases respectively, with 12 bases between them. This CDR3 is built from 12 residues. CDR3 amino acids: CASSPLWGEQYF. The CDR3 DNA follows: TGTGCCAGCAGCCCTTTATGGGGCGAGCAGTACTTC.

The chain joins TRBV7-8 to TRBJ1-4, with D unresolved. The CDR3 length is 14 residues. Deletions cut 5 bases from V and 5 bases from J, with 12 bases between. The germline CDR1 and CDR2 sequences are SGHVS and FQNEAQ. DNA for the CDR3: TGTGCCAGCAGCCCGGACTCGCTGAATGAAAAACTGTTTTTT. Its translation is CASSPDSLNEKLFF.

The genes are TRBV6-1 and TRBJ2-7; D gene ambiguous. This CDR3 has 14 residues. Germline V CDR1 and CDR2: MNHNS, SASEGT. Trimming shortened V by 7 bases and J by 0 bases, and 13 bases separated the two germline ends. The CDR3 DNA follows: TGTGCCAGCAATACAGCGACGAGCTCCTACGAGCAGTACTTC. Protein product: CASNTATSSYEQYF.

On this clone itself: The sample contains more than one DNA sequence encoding this CDR3. This chain uses TRBV16 with TRBJ1-2; 7 nucleotides align to TRBD1. V was clipped by 0 bases and J by 8 bases; unmatched bases: 0. Germline V lookup: CDR1 KGHSY, CDR2 FQNENV. This CDR3 is 12 amino acids long. The CDR3 DNA reads as TGTGCCAGCAGCCAATCGGGACAGGGCTACACCTTC. It codes for CASSQSGQGYTF.

The gene calls are TRBV18 and TRBJ2-5; D is unresolved. The closer fit of TRBJ2-7 to the DNA end suggests the J call may be wrong. The CDR3 length is 15 residues. Germline V gene sequence: CDR1 KGHSH, CDR2 LQKENI. CDR3 sequence: CASSPESAGSYEQYF. In nucleotides, the CDR3 is TGTGCCAGCTCACCAGAAAGCGCCGGCTCCTACGAGCAGTACTTC.

This clone appeared a few times. The chain carries TRBV27 and TRBJ1-4; TRBD1 might be the D (5 bases). Germline lookup yields CDR1 MNHEY and CDR2 SMNVEV (reference sequence). Trimming removed 6 bases from V and 4 bases from J, with 12 bases in between. The CDR3 contains 14 residues. Here the CDR3 DNA reads TGTGCCAGCAGCCCTGGGGGGTTTAATGAAAAACTGTTTTTT. Protein: CASSPGGFNEKLFF.